This TCR beta chain was documented in a study of control samples from healthy donors and cancer patients. Produced via immunoSEQ multiplex PCR; TCRdb's table is partial and in-frame only. The sample holds about 180,000 clones, around 87% seen once. There are 13 residues in the CDR3. Germline assignment: CDR1 SGHNT and CDR2 YYREEE (reference sequence). Trimming removed 0 bases from V and 13 bases from J; junction bases left unmatched: 8. V usage is TRBV5-4 and J usage is TRBJ1-2, with 8 nucleotides matching TRBD1. The sequence was obtained from a woman aged 45-60 years in good health. The material sequenced was blood. For the CDR3, the DNA is TGTGCCAGCAGCTTGGTGAGGACAGGGTTGTCCACCTTC. Translated: CASSLVRTGLSTF.